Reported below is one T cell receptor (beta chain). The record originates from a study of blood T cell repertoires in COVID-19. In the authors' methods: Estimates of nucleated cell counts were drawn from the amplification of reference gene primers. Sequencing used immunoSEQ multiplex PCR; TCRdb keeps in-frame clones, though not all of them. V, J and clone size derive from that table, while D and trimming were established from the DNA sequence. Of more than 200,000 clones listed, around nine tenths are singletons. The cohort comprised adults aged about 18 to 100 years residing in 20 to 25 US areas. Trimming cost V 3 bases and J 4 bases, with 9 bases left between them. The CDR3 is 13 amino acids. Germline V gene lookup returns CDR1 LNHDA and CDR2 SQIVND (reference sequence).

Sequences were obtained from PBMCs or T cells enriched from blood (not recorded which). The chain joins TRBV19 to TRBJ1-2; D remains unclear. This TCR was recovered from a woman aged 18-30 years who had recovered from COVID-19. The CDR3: CASSIVRGYGYTF. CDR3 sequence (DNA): TGTGCCAGTAGTATTGTCAGAGGCTATGGCTACACCTTC.